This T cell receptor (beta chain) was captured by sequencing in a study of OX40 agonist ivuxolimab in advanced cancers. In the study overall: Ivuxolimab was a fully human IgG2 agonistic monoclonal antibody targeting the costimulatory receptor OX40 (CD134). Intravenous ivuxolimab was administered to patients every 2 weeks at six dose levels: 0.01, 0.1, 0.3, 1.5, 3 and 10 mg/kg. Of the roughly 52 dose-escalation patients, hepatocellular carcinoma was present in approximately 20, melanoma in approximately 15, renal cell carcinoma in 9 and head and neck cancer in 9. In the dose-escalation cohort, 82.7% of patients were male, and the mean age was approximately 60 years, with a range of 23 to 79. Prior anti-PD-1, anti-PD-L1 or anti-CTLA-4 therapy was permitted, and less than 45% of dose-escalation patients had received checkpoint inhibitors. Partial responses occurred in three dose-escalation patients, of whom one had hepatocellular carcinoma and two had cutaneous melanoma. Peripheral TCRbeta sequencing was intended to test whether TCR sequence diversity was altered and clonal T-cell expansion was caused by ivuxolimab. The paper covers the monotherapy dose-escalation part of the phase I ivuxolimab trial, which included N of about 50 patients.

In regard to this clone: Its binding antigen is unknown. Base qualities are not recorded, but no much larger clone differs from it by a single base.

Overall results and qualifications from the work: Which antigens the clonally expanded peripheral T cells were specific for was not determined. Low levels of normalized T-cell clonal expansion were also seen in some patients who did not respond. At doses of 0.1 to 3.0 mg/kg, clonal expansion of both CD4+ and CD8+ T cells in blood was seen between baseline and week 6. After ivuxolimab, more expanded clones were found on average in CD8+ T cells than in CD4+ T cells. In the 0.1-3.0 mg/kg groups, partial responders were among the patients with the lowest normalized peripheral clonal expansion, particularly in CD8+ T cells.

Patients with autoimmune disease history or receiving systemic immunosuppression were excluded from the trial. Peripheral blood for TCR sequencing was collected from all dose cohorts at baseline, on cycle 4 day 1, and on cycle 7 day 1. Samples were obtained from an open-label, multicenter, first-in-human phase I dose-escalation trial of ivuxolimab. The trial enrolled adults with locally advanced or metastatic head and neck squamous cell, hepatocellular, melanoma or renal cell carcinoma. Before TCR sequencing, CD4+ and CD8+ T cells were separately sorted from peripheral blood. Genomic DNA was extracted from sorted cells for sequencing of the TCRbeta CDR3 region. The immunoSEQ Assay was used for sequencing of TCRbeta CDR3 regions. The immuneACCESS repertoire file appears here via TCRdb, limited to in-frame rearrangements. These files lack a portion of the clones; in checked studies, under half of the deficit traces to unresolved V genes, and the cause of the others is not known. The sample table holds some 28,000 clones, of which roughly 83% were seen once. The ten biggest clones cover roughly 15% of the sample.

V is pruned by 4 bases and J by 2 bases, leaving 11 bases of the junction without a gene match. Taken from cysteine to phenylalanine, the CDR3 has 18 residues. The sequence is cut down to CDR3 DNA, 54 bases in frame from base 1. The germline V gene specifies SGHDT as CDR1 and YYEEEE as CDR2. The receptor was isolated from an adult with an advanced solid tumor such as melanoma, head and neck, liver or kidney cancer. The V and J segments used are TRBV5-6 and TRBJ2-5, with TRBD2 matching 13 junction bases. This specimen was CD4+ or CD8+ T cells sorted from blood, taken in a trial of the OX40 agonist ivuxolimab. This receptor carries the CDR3 CASSPYQPLAGGQETQYF. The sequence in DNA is TGTGCCAGCAGCCCCTATCAGCCACTAGCGGGGGGGCAAGAGACCCAGTACTTC.